These 23 T cell receptor beta chains were sequenced from one sample in a study of cytomegalovirus exposure and HLA in healthy donors. It was with 60 Vbeta and 13 Jbeta primers that the PCR ran. Sequencing was performed with immunoSEQ multiplex PCR; in TCRdb, only in-frame clones are kept and a portion is missing. The table lists 150,000 to 200,000 clones, about 80% of them singletons. Material: PBMCs. The source is a woman younger than 45 in good health and CMV-seropositive.

V is TRBV30 and J is TRBJ1-5, with D hard to call. V gave up 3 bases and J gave up 3 bases, with 12 bases separating them. CDR3 length: 14 residues. Germline CDR1 and CDR2: GTSNPN and SVGIG (reference sequence). The CDR3 region is CAWSTPGSNQPQHF. CDR3 DNA sequence: TGTGCCTGGAGCACGCCCGGGTCCAATCAGCCCCAGCATTTT. Based on the CDR3 plus reference TRBV30 and TRBJ1-5, the full variable domain is SQTIHQWPATLVQPVGSPLSLECTVEGTSNPNLYWYRQAAGRGLQLLFYSVGIGQISSEVPQNLSASRPQDRQFILSSKKLLLSDSGFYLCAWSTPGSNQPQHFGDGTRLSIL.

The chain recombines TRBV6-5 with TRBJ1-2; 7 bases map to TRBD1. V trimming: 0 bases; J trimming: 3 bases; junction bases outside the gene matches: 4. The CDR3 loop spans 15 amino acids. Germline CDR1 MNHEY, CDR2 SVGAGI. The CDR3 DNA follows: TGTGCCAGCAGTTACTCCCGGGACAGACACTATGGCTACACCTTC. Translation gives CASSYSRDRHYGYTF.

The CDR3 loop reads CASSFGGISTDTQYF. CDR3 sequence (DNA): TGTGCCAGCAGCTTTGGCGGGATTAGCACAGATACGCAGTATTTT. The V call is TRBV5-4, the J call TRBJ2-3; tentatively, D is TRBD2 (6 bases). The CDR3 is 15 residues long. CDR1 is SGHNT, CDR2 YYREEE, per germline (reference sequence). Trimming took off 2 bases at V and 0 bases at J, with 10 bases between the two ends.

The chain employs TRBV6-1 and TRBJ1-2; D perhaps matches TRBD1 (5 bases). Trimming pared 11 bases from V and 6 bases from J, leaving 10 bases between. CDR3 size: 10 residues. Per germline, CDR1 MNHNS and CDR2 SASEGT. The DNA of the CDR3 is TGTGCCTTCCGGGGGGATGGCTACACCTTC. It encodes CAFRGDGYTF.

V is TRBV5-1 and J is TRBJ1-6, with D unclear. Trimming removed 6 bases at V and 3 bases at J, with 13 bases between. Germline lookup yields CDR1 SGHRS and CDR2 YFSETQ. The CDR3 contains 15 residues. Here the CDR3 DNA reads TGCGCCAGCAATCCGGAGGCGGGCTATAATTCACCCCTCCACTTT. Translation gives CASNPEAGYNSPLHF.

The gene calls are TRBV7-2 and TRBJ1-2; no clear D. CDR3 length equals 14 residues. V gave up 1 base and J gave up 4 bases, with 10 bases separating them. Germline V gives CDR1 SGHTA, CDR2 FQGNSA. The CDR3 sequence: CASSLEEAAYGYTF. The CDR3 region has the DNA TGTGCCAGCAGCTTAGAGGAGGCGGCCTATGGCTACACCTTC.

The chain combines TRBV4-2 with TRBJ2-5, with D perhaps matching TRBD2 (6 bases). Trimming took off 0 bases at V and 4 bases at J, with 18 bases between the two ends. Germline V CDR1 and CDR2: LGHNA, YNFKEQ. There are 17 residues in the CDR3. Here the CDR3 reads CASSQDLRPGGTETQYF. In DNA, the CDR3 is TGTGCCAGCAGCCAAGATCTGAGGCCCGGCGGGACAGAGACCCAGTACTTC.

The CDR3: CALKNSLGGTGELFF. The CDR3 coding sequence is TGTGCCTTGAAAAATTCCCTGGGGGGAACCGGGGAGCTGTTTTTT. The chain joins TRBV30 to TRBJ2-2; weak D call: TRBD2 (6 bases). The CDR3 totals 15 residues. The V and J ends lost 7 bases and 5 bases respectively, with 20 bases between them. Germline values: CDR1 GTSNPN, CDR2 SVGIG (reference sequence).

The rearrangement links TRBV9 to TRBJ1-2; 7 bases match TRBD1. Germline assignment: CDR1 SGDLS and CDR2 YYNGEE. The CDR3 spans 12 residues. Trimming removed 3 bases from V and 4 bases from J; junction bases left unmatched: 0. The CDR3 region has the DNA TGTGCCAGCAGCGGGACAGGCTATGGCTACACCTTC. Amino acid sequence: CASSGTGYGYTF.

The chain joins TRBV30 to TRBJ2-7, with D perhaps TRBD1 (6 bases). The V gene's germline CDR1 is GTSNPN and CDR2 SVGIG (reference sequence). This CDR3 comprises 14 residues. V dropped 8 bases and J dropped 3 bases, with 20 bases sitting between them. CDR3 sequence reads: CAGKTPGQYYEQYF. In nucleotides, the CDR3 is TGTGCCGGAAAGACTCCGGGACAATACTACGAGCAGTACTTC.

The chain links TRBV5-1 to TRBJ2-7; 10 bases agree with TRBD2. Per the germline V gene, CDR1 is SGHRS and CDR2 is YFSETQ. After removal of 4 bases from V and 6 bases from J, the junction contained 10 bases not matched to a gene. The CDR3 has 15 amino acids. The CDR3 loop is CASSAQAGGPREQYF. DNA for the CDR3: TGCGCCAGCAGCGCGCAAGCGGGGGGGCCTCGCGAGCAGTACTTC. The variable domain in full, with the rest retrieved from reference TRBV5-1 and TRBJ2-7, is KAGVTQTPRYLIKTRGQQVTLSCSPISGHRSVSWYQQTPGQGLQFLFEYFSETQRNKGNFPGRFSGRQFSNSRSEMNVSTLELGDSALYLCASSAQAGGPREQYFGPGTRLTVT.

This clone showed up just once. The CDR3 DNA reads TGTGCCAGCAGTTACTCGATTCTAAACACCGGGGAGCTGTTTTTT. It is translated as CASSYSILNTGELFF. V gene TRBV6-5 combines with J gene TRBJ2-2; D gene uncertain. Germline V gene data show CDR1 as MNHEY and CDR2 as SVGAGI. V gave up 0 bases and J gave up 2 bases, with 7 bases separating them. The CDR3 loop spans 15 amino acids.

The rearrangement links TRBV27 to TRBJ2-7; 8 bases align to TRBD2. The CDR3 has 14 amino acids. Germline CDR1 is MNHEY and CDR2 is SMNVEV (reference sequence). V shed 4 bases, J shed 2 bases, and the junction held 4 bases outside the gene matches. The CDR3 nucleotides read TGTGCCAGCAGTTCACTAGCGGACGCCTACGAGCAGTACTTC. This translates into CASSSLADAYEQYF.

This clone is a singleton in its sample. The chain links TRBV28 to TRBJ1-1; D gene unclear. The length of the CDR3 is 11 residues. Between the trimmed V and J ends, which lost 3 bases and 5 bases, there was a span of 4 bases. Germline V gene data show CDR1 as MDHEN and CDR2 as SYDVKM. The CDR3 nucleotides are TGTGCCAGCAGTTTCAGAACTGAAGCTTTCTTT. Encoded protein: CASSFRTEAFF.

This clone was picked up one time. The chain employs TRBV27 and TRBJ1-2; D gene unclear. The CDR3 consists of 17 residues. V dropped 6 bases and J dropped 2 bases, with 22 bases sitting between them. Looked up from germline, CDR1 is MNHEY and CDR2 is SMNVEV (reference sequence). The CDR3, as DNA: TGTGCCAGCAGCCCGATGCGGGTTGAGGGCGGAAACTATGGCTACACCTTC. Translating gives CASSPMRVEGGNYGYTF.

J is TRBJ2-7 and V is TRBV9, with a tentative D call TRBD2 (5 bases). The CDR3 contains 14 residues. Trimming pared 4 bases from V and 3 bases from J, leaving 14 bases between. Germline loops: CDR1 SGDLS, CDR2 YYNGEE. The chain's CDR3 is CASSLRSGFYEQYF. The CDR3 DNA is TGTGCCAGCAGCCTAAGGAGCGGATTCTACGAGCAGTACTTC.

The chain carries TRBV28 and TRBJ2-3, with D perhaps TRBD2 (5 bases). Germline CDR1 and CDR2: MDHEN and SYDVKM. This CDR3 comprises 16 residues. The ends were cut back, 3 bases at V and 2 bases at J, with 15 bases in the middle. CDR3 amino acids: CASSLDLQRNTDTQYF. CDR3 nucleotides: TGTGCCAGCAGTTTGGATCTCCAGCGGAACACAGATACGCAGTATTTT.

This rearrangement joins TRBV28 to TRBJ2-2, with D hard to call. V was cut by 5 bases and J by 5 bases, with 9 bases left in between. The CDR3 contains 13 residues. The germline CDR1 and CDR2 sequences are MDHEN and SYDVKM. CDR3 amino acids: CASSRTVTGELFF. CDR3 DNA: TGTGCCAGCAGTCGCACAGTAACCGGGGAGCTGTTTTTT. The variable domain in full, completed from reference TRBV28 and TRBJ2-2, reads DVKVTQSSRYLVKRTGEKVFLECVQDMDHENMFWYRQDPGLGLRLIYFSYDVKMKEKGDIPEGYSVSREKKERFSLILESASTNQTSMYLCASSRTVTGELFFGEGSRLTVL.

This chain links TRBV29-1 with TRBJ2-3; D is possibly TRBD2 (6 bases). There are 15 residues in the CDR3. Germline V gene data show CDR1 as SQVTM and CDR2 as ANQGSEA. V was cut by 2 bases and J by 0 bases, with 12 bases left in between. Here the CDR3 DNA reads TGCAGCGTTGAAACGGGAGAAGGGAGCACAGATACGCAGTATTTT. It codes for CSVETGEGSTDTQYF.

This clone was counted a single time. This chain uses TRBV9 with TRBJ2-7; no firm D call. CDR1 and CDR2 (germline): SGDLS, YYNGEE. Trimming cost V 0 bases and J 0 bases, with 10 bases left between them. The CDR3 covers 15 residues. This chain's CDR3 is CASSVGDTSSYEQYF. In DNA, the CDR3 is TGTGCCAGCAGCGTAGGCGACACCAGCTCCTACGAGCAGTACTTC.

The chain couples TRBV10-3 to TRBJ1-1; possibly TRBD1 for D (5 bases). The ends were cut back, 4 bases at V and 3 bases at J, with 9 bases in the middle. From germline, CDR1 is ENHRY and CDR2 SYGVKD. The CDR3 runs to 13 residues. The CDR3 loop reads CAISGGTDTEAFF. The CDR3 bases are TGTGCCATCAGTGGCGGGACGGACACTGAAGCTTTCTTT.

The chain recombines TRBV27 with TRBJ1-1; TRBD1 is a possible D gene (5 bases). Germline CDR1 and CDR2: MNHEY and SMNVEV (reference sequence). V dropped 1 base and J dropped 1 base, with 13 bases sitting between them. The CDR3 loop spans 16 amino acids. CDR3 bases: TGTGCCAGCAGTTTATATTTTCAGGGATCGAACACTGAAGCTTTCTTT. Protein product: CASSLYFQGSNTEAFF.

The J gene is TRBJ1-1, the V gene TRBV18; TRBD1 aligns across 8 bases. The CDR3 consists of 13 residues. Germline V gene lookup returns CDR1 KGHSH and CDR2 LQKENI. Trimming at V came to 3 bases and at J to 4 bases, leaving 1 base not matched to a gene. CDR3 sequence: CASSPTGATEAFF. Here the CDR3 DNA reads TGTGCCAGCTCACCGACAGGGGCCACTGAAGCTTTCTTT.